The 23 T cell receptor beta chains below were found in one sample sequenced in a study of cytomegalovirus exposure and HLA in healthy donors. Clones were read by immunoSEQ multiplex PCR, and TCRdb kept only the in-frame ones, dropping some. The table has approximately 100,000 clones, 70% to 90% seen once; the top ten hold 3% to 4%. Input material: PBMCs. The receptors here all came from a woman in her 30s in good health and CMV-seronegative.

The sample holds one count of this clone. V is TRBV4-3 and J is TRBJ1-1, with D maybe TRBD1 (6 bases). The CDR3 loop spans 15 amino acids. The V gene lost 1 base and the J gene lost 2 bases, with 11 bases spanning the gap. Per the germline V gene, CDR1 is LGHNA and CDR2 is YSLEER. Here the CDR3 reads CASSQGAGVNTEAFF. CDR3 coding DNA: TGCGCCAGCAGCCAAGGGGCAGGGGTAAACACTGAAGCTTTCTTT.

This clone has more than one count but fewer than ten. The chain combines TRBV5-8 with TRBJ2-6; tentatively, D is TRBD1 (7 bases). The CDR3 runs 16 residues. Deletions cut 3 bases from V and 4 bases from J, with 14 bases between. From germline, CDR1 is SGHTS and CDR2 YDEGEE. The chain's CDR3 is CASSSRRGHGANVLTF. The CDR3 DNA sequence: TGTGCCAGCAGCTCCCGGAGGGGGCACGGGGCCAACGTCCTGACTTTC.

This chain connects TRBV2 to TRBJ1-2; D uncertain. The CDR3 has 17 amino acids. The V end was cut by 4 bases, the J end by 8 bases, with 26 bases between. Germline loops: CDR1 SNHLY, CDR2 FYNNEI. The CDR3 sequence is CASSGASSNTQKKGYTF. The DNA of the CDR3 is TGTGCCAGCAGTGGGGCCAGTTCAAACACACAGAAGAAGGGCTACACCTTC.

The chain couples TRBV19 to TRBJ2-2; maybe TRBD2 (5 bases). V gave up 6 bases and J gave up 5 bases, with 7 bases separating them. The CDR3 is made up of 12 amino acids. Germline V gene lookup returns CDR1 LNHDA and CDR2 SQIVND (reference sequence). This CDR3 reads CASSGETGELFF. CDR3 DNA: TGTGCCAGTAGCGGGGAGACCGGGGAGCTGTTTTTT.

The chain uses TRBV6-6 and TRBJ1-5; TRBD1 might be the D (5 bases). Deletions cut 4 bases from V and 1 base from J, with 8 bases between. CDR1 and CDR2 from the germline V gene are MNHNY and SVGAGI (reference sequence). The CDR3 runs 14 residues. The CDR3 DNA is TGTGCCAGCAGTTCGGGGGGAAGCAATCAGCCCCAGCATTTT. This sequence encodes CASSSGGSNQPQHF.

The rearrangement links TRBV7-6 to TRBJ2-1; TRBD1 matches at 11 bases. This CDR3 is built from 15 residues. Germline CDR1 reads SGHVS; CDR2 reads FNYEAQ. V trimming: 5 bases; J trimming: 7 bases; junction bases outside the gene matches: 7. The CDR3: CASSPDRGHVNEQFF. CDR3 coding DNA: TGTGCCAGCAGCCCGGACAGGGGGCATGTAAATGAGCAGTTCTTC.

V gene TRBV7-3 combines with J gene TRBJ1-1; TRBD1 matches at 7 bases. The CDR3 runs 16 residues. Trimming cost V 5 bases and J 6 bases; bases outside gene matches: 15. From germline, CDR1 is SGHTA and CDR2 FQGTGA. The CDR3 bases are TGTGCCAGCAGCCGTGGGGACAGCCGCGAGGGGTCTGAAGCTTTCTTT. Its translation is CASSRGDSREGSEAFF.

The rearrangement uses TRBV18 and TRBJ2-7; the match to TRBD1 covers 8 bases. The CDR3 sequence is 14 residues long. V lost 3 bases, J lost 6 bases, and 7 bases stayed unmatched. Looked up from germline, CDR1 is KGHSH and CDR2 is LQKENI. Here the CDR3 reads CASSPGTGQGEQYF. The DNA of the CDR3 is TGTGCCAGCTCACCGGGGACAGGACAAGGCGAGCAGTACTTC.

This chain joins TRBV21-1 and TRBJ2-7; TRBD2 reflects the table's D call only, with no check against the DNA. TRBV21-1 is listed as a pseudogene. This CDR3 comprises 15 residues. CDR3 region: CASSKGLAVYYEQYF. The DNA of the CDR3 is TGTGCCAGCAGCAAAGGGCTAGCGGTCTACTACGAGCAGTACTTC.

The rearrangement uses TRBV4-1 and TRBJ2-3; TRBD1 is a possible D gene (6 bases). This CDR3 region has 16 residues. The germline V gene encodes CDR1 MGHRA and CDR2 YSYEKL. Trimming took 5 bases from V and 2 from J, leaving 17 bases between them. The CDR3 DNA follows: TGCGCCAGCAGCTCACCCCCTGACAGGAACACAGATACGCAGTATTTT. This sequence encodes CASSSPPDRNTDTQYF.

This clone was recorded a few times. The chain has TRBV2 and TRBJ1-6; D not resolved. The CDR3 is 11 residues long. Per the germline V gene, CDR1 is SNHLY and CDR2 is FYNNEI. Deletions cut 10 bases from V and 9 bases from J, with 10 bases between. Here the CDR3 reads CATRGFSPLHF. The CDR3 bases are TGTGCCACCCGCGGGTTTTCACCCCTCCACTTT.

This sequence joins TRBV7-9 and TRBJ1-3; D not certain. V lost 5 bases, J lost 4 bases, and 12 bases lay in between. Germline V gene sequence: CDR1 SEHNR, CDR2 FQNEAQ (reference sequence). The CDR3 loop spans 14 amino acids. CDR3 residues: CASSGREPGNTIYF. For the CDR3, the DNA is TGTGCCAGCAGCGGACGGGAACCGGGAAACACCATATATTTT. Supplemented by reference TRBV7-9 and TRBJ1-3, the full variable domain reads DTGVSQNPRHKITKRGQNVTFRCDPISEHNRLYWYRQTLGQGPEFLTYFQNEAQLEKSRLLSDRFSAERPKGSFSTLEIQRTEQGDSAMYLCASSGREPGNTIYFGEGSWLTVV.

As concerns this clone: Its ends do not fully match the called genes, so a read error is possible. The rearrangement joins TRBV7-7 to TRBJ2-1; no definite D call. Germline CDR1 reads SSHAT; CDR2 reads FNYEAQ (reference sequence). The CDR3 extends over 14 amino acids. DNA of the CDR3: TGTGCTAGCAGCTTAGGGCTCTCCTACAATGAGCAGTTCTTC. Protein product: CASSLGLSYNEQFF. Looking up the rest from reference TRBV7-7 and TRBJ2-1 gives the full variable domain: GAGVSQSPRYKVTKRGQDVTLRCDPISSHATLYWYQQALGQGPEFLTYFNYEAQPDKSGLPSDRFSAERPEGSISTLTIQRTEQRDSAMYRCASSLGLSYNEQFFGPGTRLTVL.

V usage is TRBV4-1 and J usage is TRBJ1-5; no reliable D call. Trimming removed 0 bases at V and 5 bases at J, with 17 bases between. Germline values: CDR1 MGHRA, CDR2 YSYEKL. The CDR3 spans 17 residues. The CDR3 nucleotides read TGCGCCAGCAGCCAAGATGCCACGAGGGCCTGGGATCAGCCCCAGCATTTT. Amino acid sequence: CASSQDATRAWDQPQHF.

The chain joins TRBV19 to TRBJ1-5; 8 bases agree with TRBD1. Per germline, CDR1 LNHDA and CDR2 SQIVND (reference sequence). Germline trimming cut 3 bases from V and 7 bases from J; bases unmatched to any gene: 11. The CDR3 contains 16 residues. The CDR3 DNA reads as TGTGCCAGTAGTATGTTTGGCCAGGGGGCAGCGCAGCCCCAGCATTTT. Protein product: CASSMFGQGAAQPQHF.

The chain recombines TRBV5-1 with TRBJ2-3, with no clear D. The V gene lost 4 bases and the J gene lost 1 base, with 16 bases spanning the gap. The CDR3 totals 16 residues. Germline V gene sequence: CDR1 SGHRS, CDR2 YFSETQ. CDR3 residues: CASSPTSTAGTDTQYF. The CDR3 DNA sequence: TGCGCCAGCAGCCCAACTTCGACCGCGGGCACAGATACGCAGTATTTT.

The chain joins TRBV18 to TRBJ1-2, with D perhaps matching TRBD1 (6 bases). V gave up 4 bases and J gave up 2 bases, with 14 bases separating them. This CDR3 has 15 residues. CDR1 is KGHSH, CDR2 LQKENI, per germline. The CDR3 region is CASSHRDTPNYGYTF. CDR3 nucleotides: TGTGCCAGCTCACACCGGGACACCCCAAACTATGGCTACACCTTC.

The V call is TRBV6-1, the J call TRBJ2-5, with D possibly TRBD1 on 6 matching bases. Germline CDR1 and CDR2: MNHNS and SASEGT. V dropped 4 bases and J dropped 2 bases, with 14 bases sitting between them. The CDR3 is 15 amino acids. The CDR3 nucleotides are TGTGCCAGCAGTGCCCCGACAGGCCCTCAAGAGACCCAGTACTTC. This codes for CASSAPTGPQETQYF.

The V call is TRBV9, the J call TRBJ1-2; 8 bases map to TRBD1. This CDR3 region has 14 residues. CDR1 and CDR2 (germline): SGDLS, YYNGEE. With V trimmed by 5 bases and J by 2 bases, 5 bases remained unmatched. The CDR3 is CASSEGQGNYGYTF. In DNA form, the CDR3 reads TGTGCCAGCAGTGAAGGACAGGGCAACTATGGCTACACCTTC.

This chain links TRBV2 with TRBJ1-2, with TRBD1 matching 11 bases. Losses at the gene ends were 6 bases for V and 3 bases for J; bases not matched to a gene: 3. There are 14 residues in the CDR3. The V gene's germline CDR1 is SNHLY and CDR2 FYNNEI. The CDR3 DNA is TGTGCCAGCAGATGGACAGGGGGCGACTATGGCTACACCTTC. Encoded protein: CASRWTGGDYGYTF. The complete variable domain, with remaining parts taken from reference TRBV2 and TRBJ1-2, reads EPEVTQTPSHQVTQMGQEVILRCVPISNHLYFYWYRQILGQKVEFLVSFYNNEISEKSEIFDDQFSVERPDGSNFTLKIRSTKLEDSAMYFCASRWTGGDYGYTFGSGTRLTVV.

The chain joins TRBV6-1 to TRBJ1-1, with 9 bases matching TRBD1. V was pared by 4 bases and J by 5 bases, with 8 bases of the junction left unmatched. Germline V gene lookup returns CDR1 MNHNS and CDR2 SASEGT. This CDR3 region has 15 residues. CDR3 sequence reads: CASSARDRALTEAFF. The DNA of the CDR3 is TGTGCCAGCAGTGCCCGGGACAGGGCCCTGACTGAAGCTTTCTTT.

The J gene is TRBJ1-1, the V gene TRBV5-6; 12 nucleotides line up with TRBD1. Trimming cost V 5 bases and J 8 bases; bases outside gene matches: 4. The CDR3 is made up of 13 amino acids. Germline CDR1 and CDR2: SGHDT and YYEEEE. This CDR3 is CASRTGTGGEAFF. In DNA form, the CDR3 reads TGTGCCAGCAGGACCGGGACAGGGGGCGAAGCTTTCTTT.

The rearrangement links TRBV5-4 to TRBJ2-3, with 10 bases matching TRBD2. CDR1 SGHNT and CDR2 YYREEE come from the germline V gene (reference sequence). This CDR3 has 17 residues. V dropped 4 bases and J dropped 0; count of bases not matched to a gene: 8. For the CDR3, the DNA is TGTGCCAGCAGCCCCGGAGGGACTAGCGCGAGCACAGATACGCAGTATTTT. It translates to CASSPGGTSASTDTQYF.